The 10 T cell receptor beta chains given below trace back to one sample, sequenced in a study of T cells in Graves' hyperthyroidism and ophthalmopathy. There were TCR beta CDR3 regions amplified from RNA transcripts. First-round RT-PCR targeting the TCR CDR3 was performed with the HTBI primer set. TCRdb ran MiXCR on the multiplex PCR reads and lists one entry per CDR3 protein. The table lists over 300,000 distinct CDR3 sequences, over 11% of them singletons. Specimen: blood. All receptors come from a woman aged 55-75 years with Graves' hyperthyroidism.

This clonotype turned up a few times. The chain combines TRBV12-3 or TRBV12-4 with TRBJ1-2; the D gene is possibly TRBD1 (6 bases). V was trimmed by 3 bases and J by 7 bases, leaving 18 bases between them. The CDR3 is 15 residues long. The CDR3 here is CASSLALRGAGGYTF. CDR3 bases: TGTGCCAGCAGTTTGGCCCTCCGGGGGGCAGGTGGCTACACCTTC.

V usage is TRBV5-5 and J usage is TRBJ2-7; D remains unclear. The CDR3 has 13 residues. The V gene lost 4 bases and the J gene lost 0 bases, with 8 bases spanning the gap. Germline V lookup: CDR1 SGHKS, CDR2 YYEKEE (reference sequence). The CDR3 bases are TGTGCCAGCAGCCCCCCGCACTCCTACGAGCAGTACTTC. It translates to CASSPPHSYEQYF.

This clonotype showed up many times. The chain employs TRBV3-1 and TRBJ2-2; D perhaps matches TRBD1 (5 bases). Trimming removed 3 bases at V and 5 bases at J, with 13 bases between. Germline V gene data show CDR1 as LGHDT and CDR2 as YNNKEL (reference sequence). CDR3 length equals 15 residues. The CDR3 spells CASSHDPRGTGELFF. The CDR3 nucleotides read TGTGCCAGCAGCCACGACCCAAGGGGAACCGGGGAGCTGTTTTTT.

This clonotype was seen many times. The V call is TRBV30, the J call TRBJ1-2, with 9 bases that match TRBD1. CDR1 and CDR2 from the germline V gene are GTSNPN and SVGIG (reference sequence). The CDR3 loop spans 13 amino acids. V lost 3 bases and J lost 3; bases outside the gene matches: 2. Here the CDR3 reads CAWRTGGDYGYTF. The CDR3 nucleotides are TGTGCCTGGAGAACAGGGGGCGACTATGGCTACACCTTC.

There are a few counts of this clonotype. DNA of the CDR3: TGCAGTGCTCCCCGGGACAGGGGCTATGTAGGGGCCCAGTACTTC. This sequence encodes CSAPRDRGYVGAQYF. The chain recombines TRBV20-1 with TRBJ2-5; 10 bases agree with TRBD1. This CDR3 spans 15 amino acids. CDR1 and CDR2 (germline): DFQATT, SNEGSKA (reference sequence). V shed 5 bases, J shed 9 bases, and the junction held 15 bases outside the gene matches.

This clonotype was seen at least ten times. The chain employs TRBV25-1 and TRBJ2-2; D tentatively reads TRBD1 or TRBD2 (5 bases each). V lost 5 bases and J lost 6, with 19 bases in between. CDR3 length equals 16 residues. Germline V CDR1 and CDR2: MGHDK, SYGVNS. CDR3 amino acids: CASSRRGAGPPGELFF. CDR3 in DNA: TGTGCCAGCAGTCGCCGAGGGGCAGGGCCCCCCGGGGAGCTGTTTTTT. The full variable domain, with the rest looked up from reference TRBV25-1 and TRBJ2-2, is EADIYQTPRYLVIGTGKKITLECSQTMGHDKMYWYQQDPGMELHLIHYSYGVNSTEKGDLSSESTVSRIRTEHFPLTLESARPSHTSQYLCASSRRGAGPPGELFFGEGSRLTVL.

The V gene is TRBV2, the J gene TRBJ1-6; no definite D call. The CDR3 spans 15 residues. The V gene's germline CDR1 is SNHLY and CDR2 FYNNEI. The V gene lost 2 bases and the J gene lost 7 bases, with 12 bases spanning the gap. The CDR3 region is CASSERVWENSPLHF. CDR3 coding DNA: TGTGCCAGCAGTGAAAGGGTCTGGGAGAATTCACCCCTCCACTTT.

This clonotype was seen at least ten times. The V call is TRBV12-3 or TRBV12-4, the J call TRBJ1-2, with 7 positions matching TRBD1. CDR3 size: 13 residues. V lost 7 bases, J lost 2 bases, and 4 bases stayed unmatched. The CDR3 DNA reads TGTGCCAGCACCTTGACAGGGAACTATGGCTACACCTTC. Translation: CASTLTGNYGYTF.

In its sample, this clonotype was seen many times. The genes are TRBV13 and TRBJ2-1, with D possibly being TRBD1 (7 bases). The V end was cut by 5 bases, the J end by 8 bases, with 25 bases between. Per the germline V gene, CDR1 is PRHDT and CDR2 is FYEKMQ (reference sequence). This CDR3 is built from 17 residues. The CDR3 reads CASSDAGTAGLRYEQFF. As DNA, the CDR3 is TGTGCCAGCAGCGATGCGGGGACAGCAGGACTGAGGTATGAGCAGTTCTTC. Based on the CDR3 plus reference TRBV13 and TRBJ2-1, the full variable domain is AAGVIQSPRHLIKEKRETATLKCYPIPRHDTVYWYQQGPGQDPQFLISFYEKMQSDKGSIPDRFSAQQFSDYHSELNMSSLELGDSALYFCASSDAGTAGLRYEQFFGPGTRLTVL.

The chain uses TRBV5-1 and TRBJ2-5; 10 bases agree with TRBD2. In germline, CDR1 is SGHRS, CDR2 YFSETQ. The CDR3 has 16 amino acids. The V and J ends lost 0 bases and 5 bases, in that order; junction bases with no gene match: 7. The CDR3 region is CASSLVAGGGGETQYF. The CDR3, as DNA: TGCGCCAGCAGCTTGGTAGCGGGAGGAGGCGGCGAGACCCAGTACTTC.